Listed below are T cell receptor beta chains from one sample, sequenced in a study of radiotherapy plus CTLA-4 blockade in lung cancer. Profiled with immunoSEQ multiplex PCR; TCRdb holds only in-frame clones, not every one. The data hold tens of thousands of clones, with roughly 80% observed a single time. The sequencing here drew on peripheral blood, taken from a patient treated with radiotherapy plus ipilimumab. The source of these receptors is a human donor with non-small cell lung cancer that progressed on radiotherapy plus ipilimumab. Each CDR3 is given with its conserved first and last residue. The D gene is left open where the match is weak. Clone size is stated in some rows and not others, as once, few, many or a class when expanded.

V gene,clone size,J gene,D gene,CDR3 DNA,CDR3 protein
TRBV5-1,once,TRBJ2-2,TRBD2,TGCGCCAGCAGCTTGTTGCGGGAGACCGGGGAGCTGTTTTTT,CASSLLRETGELFF
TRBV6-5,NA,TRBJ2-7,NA,TGTGCCAGCAGTTACTCCACACCCGGGACGGTCTACGAGCAGTACTTC,CASSYSTPGTVYEQYF
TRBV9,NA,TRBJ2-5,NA,TGTGCCAGCAGCACGCGCCCCCGTCTCGGGCAGGGGGAGGCCCACCAGTACTTC,CASSTRPRLGQGEAHQYF
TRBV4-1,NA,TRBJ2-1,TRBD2,TGCGCCAGCAGCCAAGAACTCTTAGCGGGAGATTACAATGAGCAGTTCTTC,CASSQELLAGDYNEQFF
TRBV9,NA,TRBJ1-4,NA,TGTGCCAGCAGCAGGGGAAGGGTAGATGAAAAACTGTTTTTT,CASSRGRVDEKLFF
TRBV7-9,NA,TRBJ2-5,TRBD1,TGTGCCAGCAGCTGGGGGACAGGAGGGACTCAAGAGACCCAGTACTTC,CASSWGTGGTQETQYF
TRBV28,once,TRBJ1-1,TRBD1,TGTGCCAGCAGCCTACAGGGGTTGGACACTGAAGCTTTCTTT,CASSLQGLDTEAFF
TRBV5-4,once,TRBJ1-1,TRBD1,TGTGCCAGCAGCCCCCCCGGGACAGGGGAGACTGAAGCTTTCTTT,CASSPPGTGETEAFF
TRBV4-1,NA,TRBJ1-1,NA,TGCGCCAGCAGCCCCTCACCCCAGGGGACCATCGGGGCTTTCTTT,CASSPSPQGTIGAFF
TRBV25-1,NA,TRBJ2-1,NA,TGTGCCAGCACTGGAGGCATTAACGCCTACAATGAGCAGTTCTTC,CASTGGINAYNEQFF